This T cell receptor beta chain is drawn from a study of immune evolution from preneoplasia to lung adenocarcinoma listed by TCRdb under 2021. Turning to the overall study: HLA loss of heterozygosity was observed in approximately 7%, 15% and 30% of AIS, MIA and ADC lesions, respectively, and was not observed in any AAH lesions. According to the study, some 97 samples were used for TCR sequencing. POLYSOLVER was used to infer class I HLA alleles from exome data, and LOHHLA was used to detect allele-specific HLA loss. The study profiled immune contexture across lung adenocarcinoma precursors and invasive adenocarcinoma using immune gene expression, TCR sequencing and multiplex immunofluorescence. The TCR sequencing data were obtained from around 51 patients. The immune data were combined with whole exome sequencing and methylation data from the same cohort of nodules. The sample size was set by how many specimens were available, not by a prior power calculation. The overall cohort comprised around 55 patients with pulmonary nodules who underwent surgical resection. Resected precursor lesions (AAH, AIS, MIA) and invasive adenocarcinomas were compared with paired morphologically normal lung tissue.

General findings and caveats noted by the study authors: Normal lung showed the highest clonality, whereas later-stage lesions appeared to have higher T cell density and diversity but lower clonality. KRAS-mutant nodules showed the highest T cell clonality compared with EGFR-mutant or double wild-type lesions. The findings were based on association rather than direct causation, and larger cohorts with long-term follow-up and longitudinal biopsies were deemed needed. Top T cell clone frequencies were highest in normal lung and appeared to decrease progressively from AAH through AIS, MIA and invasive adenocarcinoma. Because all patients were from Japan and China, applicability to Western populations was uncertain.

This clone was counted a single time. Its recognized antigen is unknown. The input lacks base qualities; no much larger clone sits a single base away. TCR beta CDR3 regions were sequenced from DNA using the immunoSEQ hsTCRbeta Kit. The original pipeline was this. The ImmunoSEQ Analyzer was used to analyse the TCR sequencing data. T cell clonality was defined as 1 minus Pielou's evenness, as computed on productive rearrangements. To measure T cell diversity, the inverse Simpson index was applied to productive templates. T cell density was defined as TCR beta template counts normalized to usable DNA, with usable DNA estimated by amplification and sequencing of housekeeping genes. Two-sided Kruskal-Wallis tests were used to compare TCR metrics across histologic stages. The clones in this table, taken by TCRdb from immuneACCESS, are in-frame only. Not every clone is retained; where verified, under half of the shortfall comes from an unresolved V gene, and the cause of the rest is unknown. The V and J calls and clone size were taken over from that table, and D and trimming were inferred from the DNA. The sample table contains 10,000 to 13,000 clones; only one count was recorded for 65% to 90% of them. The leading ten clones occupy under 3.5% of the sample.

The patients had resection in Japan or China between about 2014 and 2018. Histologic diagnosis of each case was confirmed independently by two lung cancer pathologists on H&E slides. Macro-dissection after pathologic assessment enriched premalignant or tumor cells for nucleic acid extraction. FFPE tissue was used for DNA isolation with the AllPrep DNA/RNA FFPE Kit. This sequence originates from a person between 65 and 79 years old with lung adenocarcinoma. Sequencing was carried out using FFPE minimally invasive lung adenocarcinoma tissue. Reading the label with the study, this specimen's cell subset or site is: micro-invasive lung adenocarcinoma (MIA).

The nucleotides read TGTGCCAGCAGCTTATATTCGCGGGAGGTTTCCGAGCAGTACTTC. Translated, it gives CASSLYSREVSEQYF. The rearranged chain carries TRBV7-3 and TRBJ2-7; TRBD2 aligns with 8 central bases. The CDR3 runs 15 amino acids, cysteine and phenylalanine included. Only CDR3 DNA remains: 45 bases, in frame from the first base. The germline V gene specifies SGHTA as CDR1 and FQGTGA as CDR2. Here V drops 2 bases and J drops 6 bases, and the junction holds 9 bases not matched to any gene.